Shown below are 9 T cell receptor beta chains from a single sample sequenced in a study of cytomegalovirus exposure and HLA in healthy donors. The protocol was immunoSEQ multiplex PCR, while the TCRdb copy is restricted to in-frame clones and leaves out a portion. The sample holds 120,000 or so clones, more than 70% seen once. What was sequenced was PBMCs. The receptor set was obtained from a man between 18 and 29 years old in good health and CMV-seronegative.

The chain links TRBV14 to TRBJ2-2, with D hard to call. The CDR3 runs 21 residues. From germline, CDR1 is SGHDN and CDR2 FVKESK. The V gene lost 0 bases and the J gene lost 0 bases, with 23 bases spanning the gap. CDR3: CASSQEFGQEKPFPNTGELFF. CDR3 nucleotides: TGTGCCAGCAGCCAAGAGTTTGGGCAGGAAAAGCCTTTTCCGAACACCGGGGAGCTGTTTTTT.

This clone is a singleton in its sample. This chain joins TRBV28 and TRBJ1-1; maybe TRBD1 (5 bases). Trimming removed 6 bases from V and 1 base from J, with 9 bases in between. CDR3 size: 13 residues. Per germline, CDR1 MDHEN and CDR2 SYDVKM. The chain's CDR3 is CASRPGGNTEAFF. CDR3 in DNA: TGTGCCAGCAGACCGGGGGGGAACACTGAAGCTTTCTTT.

V gene TRBV10-3 combines with J gene TRBJ2-1; TRBD2 matches 11 bases. CDR1 and CDR2 (germline): ENHRY, SYGVKD. J lost 10 bases, V lost 4 bases, and 3 bases had no gene match. There are 13 residues in the CDR3. CDR3 amino acids: CAISGLAGGEQFF. CDR3 DNA: TGTGCCATCAGTGGGTTAGCGGGAGGGGAGCAGTTCTTC.

The CDR3 sequence is CASSLVSGTGENEQFF. DNA for the CDR3: TGCGCCAGCAGCTTGGTCTCTGGGACAGGGGAAAATGAGCAGTTCTTC. J is TRBJ2-1 and V is TRBV5-1; 10 bases are a match to TRBD1. Germline CDR1 is SGHRS and CDR2 is YFSETQ. Losses at the gene ends were 0 bases for V and 7 bases for J; bases not matched to a gene: 7. The CDR3 has 16 amino acids.

Concerning this clone: The junction departs from germline at one end; a sequencing error may be responsible. V and J are TRBV13 and TRBJ1-3, with 11 bases matching TRBD1. The CDR3 covers 16 residues. The germline CDR1 and CDR2 sequences are PRHDT and FYEKMQ (reference sequence). CDR3 nucleotides: TGTGCCAGCAGCCTAGGACAGGGGGCTTCTGGAAACACCATATATTTT. It translates to CASSLGQGASGNTIYF.

This clone was observed a single time. The chain carries TRBV5-1 and TRBJ1-1; possibly TRBD1 for D (6 bases). The length of the CDR3 is 14 residues. Germline V gene data show CDR1 as SGHRS and CDR2 as YFSETQ. Trimming cost V 3 bases and J 4 bases, with 13 bases left between them. As DNA, the CDR3 is TGCGCCAGCAGCTCGGAGATACAGGGCACTGAAGCTTTCTTT. It codes for CASSSEIQGTEAFF.

The chain links TRBV5-5 to TRBJ2-2; TRBD2 aligns across 8 bases. The germline V gene encodes CDR1 SGHKS and CDR2 YYEKEE (reference sequence). The CDR3 contains 13 residues. The ends lost 1 base at V and 8 bases at J; junction bases unmatched: 1. The CDR3 DNA follows: TGTGCCAGCAGCTTGAGCGGGAGTGGGGAGCTGTTTTTT. The encoded protein is CASSLSGSGELFF.

This sequence joins TRBV2 and TRBJ1-4; no clear D. The ends were cut back, 1 base at V and 8 bases at J, with 5 bases in the middle. Germline CDR1 SNHLY, CDR2 FYNNEI. The CDR3 covers 12 residues. CDR3 residues: CASSEGQEKLFF. CDR3 sequence (DNA): TGTGCCAGCAGTGAAGGCCAGGAAAAACTGTTTTTT.

The rearrangement uses TRBV25-1 and TRBJ1-2, with no clear D. This CDR3 is 13 amino acids long. The V gene's germline CDR1 is MGHDK and CDR2 SYGVNS. Trimming left V 4 bases short and J 5 bases short, with 11 bases between. The CDR3 nucleotides read TGTGCCAGCAGTGTCGGATCCGGGTATGGCTACACCTTC. Amino acids: CASSVGSGYGYTF.